This TCR beta chain appears in the sequencing data of a study of response to subunit inactivated influenza vaccine. Using its own MiXCR run on the RT-PCR reads, TCRdb lists one record per CDR3 protein. The table lists about 780,000 distinct CDR3 sequences, around a sixth of them singletons. Points from the study as a whole: The authors proposed limited new T cell recruitment per seasonal influenza vaccination.

This clonotype has just a few counts. Its cognate antigen is unknown. J was trimmed by 4 bases and V by 1 base; bases with no gene match: 9. The CDR3 is made up of 19 amino acids. Germline V gives CDR1 ENHRY, CDR2 SYGVKD. V gene TRBV10-3 combines with J gene TRBJ2-1, with 14 bases that match TRBD2. This sequence was found in a man in his fifties or sixties who received an inactivated influenza vaccine. Sequenced here: PBMCs from blood, sampled 5 to 6 days after vaccination. This CDR3 reads CAISELRLAGGPTYNEQFF. The CDR3 nucleotides read TGTGCCATCAGTGAGTTAAGACTAGCGGGAGGGCCCACATACAATGAGCAGTTCTTC.